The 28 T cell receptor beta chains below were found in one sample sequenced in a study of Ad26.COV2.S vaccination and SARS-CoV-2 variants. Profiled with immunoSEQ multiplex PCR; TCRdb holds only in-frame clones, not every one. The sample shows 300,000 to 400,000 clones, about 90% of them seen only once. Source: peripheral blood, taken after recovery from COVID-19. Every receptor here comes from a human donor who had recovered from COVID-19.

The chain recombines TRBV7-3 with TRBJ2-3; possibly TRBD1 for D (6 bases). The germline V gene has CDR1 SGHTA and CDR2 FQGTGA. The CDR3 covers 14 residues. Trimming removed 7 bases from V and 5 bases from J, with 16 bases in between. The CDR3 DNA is TGTGCCAGCATTCCGAAGGGGGTCAGAGATACGCAGTATTTT. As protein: CASIPKGVRDTQYF.

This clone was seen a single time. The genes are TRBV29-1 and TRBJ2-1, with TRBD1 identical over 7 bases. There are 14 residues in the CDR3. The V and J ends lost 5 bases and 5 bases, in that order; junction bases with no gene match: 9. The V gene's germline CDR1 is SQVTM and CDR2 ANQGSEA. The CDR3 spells CSVKPGQLNNEQFF. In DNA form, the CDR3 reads TGCAGCGTTAAACCGGGACAGCTTAACAATGAGCAGTTCTTC.

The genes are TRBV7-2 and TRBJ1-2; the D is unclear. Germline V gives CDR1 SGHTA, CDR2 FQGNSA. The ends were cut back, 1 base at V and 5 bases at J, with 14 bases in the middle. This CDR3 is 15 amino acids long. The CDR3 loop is CASSLGRGLLYGYTF. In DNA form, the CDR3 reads TGTGCCAGCAGCTTAGGGCGCGGACTACTTTATGGCTACACCTTC.

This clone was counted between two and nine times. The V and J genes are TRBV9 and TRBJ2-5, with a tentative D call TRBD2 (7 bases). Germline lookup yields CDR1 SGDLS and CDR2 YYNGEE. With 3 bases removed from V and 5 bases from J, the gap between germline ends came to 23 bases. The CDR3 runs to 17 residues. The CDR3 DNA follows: TGTGCCAGCAGCGCGAGATCCCTGGGGGGGCTCGCGGAGACCCAGTACTTC. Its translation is CASSARSLGGLAETQYF.

CDR3 sequence reads: CASSLGLVQETQYF. CDR3 nucleotides: TGTGCCAGCAGCTTAGGACTAGTACAAGAGACCCAGTACTTC. The chain carries TRBV7-9 and TRBJ2-5, with a tentative D call TRBD2 (6 bases). CDR3 length equals 14 residues. V lost 1 base to trimming and J lost 2 bases, with 8 bases between them. Germline V gene lookup returns CDR1 SEHNR and CDR2 FQNEAQ (reference sequence).

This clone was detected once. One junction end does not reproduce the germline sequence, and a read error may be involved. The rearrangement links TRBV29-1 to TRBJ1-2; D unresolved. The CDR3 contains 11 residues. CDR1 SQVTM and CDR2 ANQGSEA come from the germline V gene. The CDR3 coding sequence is TGCAGCGTTGAGGATCCCCGGACTCTGGTCTTC. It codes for CSVEDPRTLVF.

The CDR3 bases are TGCGCCAGCAGTGAGTCGATGACAGGGACTGGCTACACCTTC. This sequence encodes CASSESMTGTGYTF. V is TRBV10-1 and J is TRBJ1-2; 7 bases are shared with TRBD1. The germline V gene has CDR1 WNHNN and CDR2 SYGVQD (reference sequence). The CDR3 length is 14 residues. The V segment lost 0 bases and the J segment 7 bases; nucleotides outside the gene matches: 5.

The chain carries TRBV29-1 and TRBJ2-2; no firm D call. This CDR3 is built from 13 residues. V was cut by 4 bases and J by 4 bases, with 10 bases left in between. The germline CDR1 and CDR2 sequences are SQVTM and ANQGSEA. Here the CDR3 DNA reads TGCAGCGTTGTACGTCCTCTCACCGGGGAGCTGTTTTTT. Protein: CSVVRPLTGELFF.

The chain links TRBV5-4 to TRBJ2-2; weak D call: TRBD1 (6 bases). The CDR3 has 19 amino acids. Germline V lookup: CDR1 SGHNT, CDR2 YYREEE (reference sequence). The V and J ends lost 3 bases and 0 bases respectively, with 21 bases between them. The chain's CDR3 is CASSSRRSRDTANTGELFF. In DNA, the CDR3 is TGTGCCAGCAGCTCCAGACGATCTCGGGACACCGCGAACACCGGGGAGCTGTTTTTT.

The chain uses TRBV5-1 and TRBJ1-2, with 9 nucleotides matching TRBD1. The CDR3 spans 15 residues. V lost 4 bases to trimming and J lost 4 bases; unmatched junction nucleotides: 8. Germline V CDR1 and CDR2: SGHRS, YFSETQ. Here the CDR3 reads CASSPSPGQGYGYTF. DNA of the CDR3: TGCGCCAGCAGCCCATCTCCGGGACAGGGCTATGGCTACACCTTC.

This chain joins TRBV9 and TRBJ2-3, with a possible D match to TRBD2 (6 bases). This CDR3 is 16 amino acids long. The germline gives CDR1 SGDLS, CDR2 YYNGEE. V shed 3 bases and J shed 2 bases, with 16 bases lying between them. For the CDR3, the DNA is TGTGCCAGCAGCGAGTGGGGCGGGGTCCCCACAGATACGCAGTATTTT. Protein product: CASSEWGGVPTDTQYF.

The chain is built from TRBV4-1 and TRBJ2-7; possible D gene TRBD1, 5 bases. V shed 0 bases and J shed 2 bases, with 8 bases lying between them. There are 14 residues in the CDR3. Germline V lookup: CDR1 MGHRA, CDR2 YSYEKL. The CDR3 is CASSQDDSTYEQYF. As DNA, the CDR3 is TGCGCCAGCAGCCAAGACGACAGTACCTACGAGCAGTACTTC.

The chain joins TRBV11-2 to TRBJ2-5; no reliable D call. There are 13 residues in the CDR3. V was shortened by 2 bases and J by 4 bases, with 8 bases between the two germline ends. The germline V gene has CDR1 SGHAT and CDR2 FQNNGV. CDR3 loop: CASSLSLAETQYF. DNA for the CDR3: TGTGCCAGCAGCTTATCTCTGGCAGAGACCCAGTACTTC.

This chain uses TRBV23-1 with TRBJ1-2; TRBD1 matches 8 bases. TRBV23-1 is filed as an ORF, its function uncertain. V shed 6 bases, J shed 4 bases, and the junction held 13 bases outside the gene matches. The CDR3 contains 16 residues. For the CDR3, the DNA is TGCGCCAGCAGACCCAGACAGGGGTTAGTTGGCTATGGCTACACCTTC. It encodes CASRPRQGLVGYGYTF.

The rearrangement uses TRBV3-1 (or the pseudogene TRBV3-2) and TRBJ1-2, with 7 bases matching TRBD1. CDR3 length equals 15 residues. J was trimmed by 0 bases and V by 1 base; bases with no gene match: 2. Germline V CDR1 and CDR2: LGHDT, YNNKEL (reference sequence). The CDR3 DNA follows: TGTGCCAGCAGCCAAGGGACAGGATCTAACTATGGCTACACCTTC. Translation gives CASSQGTGSNYGYTF.

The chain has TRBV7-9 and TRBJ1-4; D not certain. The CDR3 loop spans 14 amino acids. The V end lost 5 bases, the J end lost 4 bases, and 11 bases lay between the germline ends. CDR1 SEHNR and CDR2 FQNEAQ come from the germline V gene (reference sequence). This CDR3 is CASSPGDYNEKLFF. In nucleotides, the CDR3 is TGTGCCAGCAGCCCCGGGGATTATAATGAAAAACTGTTTTTT.

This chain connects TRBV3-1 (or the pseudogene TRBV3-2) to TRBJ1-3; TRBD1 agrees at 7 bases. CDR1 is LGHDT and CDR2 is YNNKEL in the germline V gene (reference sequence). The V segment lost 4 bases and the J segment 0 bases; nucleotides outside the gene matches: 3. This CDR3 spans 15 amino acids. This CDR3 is CASSPRDSSGNTIYF. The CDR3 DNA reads TGTGCCAGCAGCCCACGGGACAGCTCTGGAAACACCATATATTTT.

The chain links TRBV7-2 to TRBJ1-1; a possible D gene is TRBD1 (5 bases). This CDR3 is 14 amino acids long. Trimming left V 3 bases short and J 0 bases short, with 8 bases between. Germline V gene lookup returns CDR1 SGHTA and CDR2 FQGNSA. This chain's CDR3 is CASSFDSMNTEAFF. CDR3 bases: TGTGCCAGCAGCTTTGACAGTATGAACACTGAAGCTTTCTTT.

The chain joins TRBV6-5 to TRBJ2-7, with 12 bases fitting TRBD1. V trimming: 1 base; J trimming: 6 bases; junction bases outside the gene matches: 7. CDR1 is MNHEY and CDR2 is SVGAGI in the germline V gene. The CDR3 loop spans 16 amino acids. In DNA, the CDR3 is TGTGCCAGCAGTTACTTTCCGGGACAGGGGGCAGGCGAGCAGTACTTC. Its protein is CASSYFPGQGAGEQYF.

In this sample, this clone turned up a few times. DNA for the CDR3: TGTGCCAGCAGTTTAGAAGTCGACACTGAAGCTTTCTTT. Its protein product is CASSLEVDTEAFF. The rearrangement joins TRBV27 to TRBJ1-1; no reliable D call. CDR1 is MNHEY and CDR2 is SMNVEV in the germline V gene (reference sequence). The CDR3 contains 13 residues. Trimming took off 2 bases at V and 3 bases at J, with 7 bases between the two ends.

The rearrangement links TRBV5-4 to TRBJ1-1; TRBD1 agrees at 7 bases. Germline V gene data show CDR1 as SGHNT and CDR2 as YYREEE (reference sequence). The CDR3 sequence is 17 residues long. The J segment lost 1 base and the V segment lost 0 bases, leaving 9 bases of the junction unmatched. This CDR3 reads CASSLDLTGASNTEAFF. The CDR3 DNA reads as TGTGCCAGCAGCTTGGACCTCACAGGGGCGTCGAACACTGAAGCTTTCTTT.

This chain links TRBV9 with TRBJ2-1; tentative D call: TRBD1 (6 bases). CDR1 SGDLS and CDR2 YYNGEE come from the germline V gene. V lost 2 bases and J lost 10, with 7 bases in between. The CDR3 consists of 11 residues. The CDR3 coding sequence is TGTGCCAGCAGCGTGGGGACAGAGCAGTTCTTC. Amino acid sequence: CASSVGTEQFF. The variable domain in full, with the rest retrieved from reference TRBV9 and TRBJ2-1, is DSGVTQTPKHLITATGQRVTLRCSPRSGDLSVYWYQQSLDQGLQFLIQYYNGEERAKGNILERFSAQQFPDLHSELNLSSLELGDSALYFCASSVGTEQFFGPGTRLTVL.

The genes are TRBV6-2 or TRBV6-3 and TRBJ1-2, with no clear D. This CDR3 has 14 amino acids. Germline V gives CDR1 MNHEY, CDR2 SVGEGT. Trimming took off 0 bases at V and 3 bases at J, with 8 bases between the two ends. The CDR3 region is CASSYSNSDYGYTF. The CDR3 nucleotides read TGTGCCAGCAGTTACTCGAACAGCGACTATGGCTACACCTTC.

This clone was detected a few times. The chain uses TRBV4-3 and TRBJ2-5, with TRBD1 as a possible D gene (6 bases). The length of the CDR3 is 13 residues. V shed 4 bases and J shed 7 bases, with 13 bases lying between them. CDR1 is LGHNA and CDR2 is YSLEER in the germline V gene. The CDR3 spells CASSLGQQGTQYF. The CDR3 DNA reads TGCGCCAGCAGCCTTGGGCAACAGGGGACCCAGTACTTC.

CDR3: CASSGGYSNQPQHF. The CDR3 DNA is TGTGCCAGCAGCGGTGGATATAGCAATCAGCCCCAGCATTTT. The V and J genes are TRBV7-9 and TRBJ1-5; D is undetermined. Trimming shortened V by 5 bases and J by 0 bases, and 8 bases separated the two germline ends. This CDR3 spans 14 amino acids. CDR1 SEHNR and CDR2 FQNEAQ come from the germline V gene (reference sequence).

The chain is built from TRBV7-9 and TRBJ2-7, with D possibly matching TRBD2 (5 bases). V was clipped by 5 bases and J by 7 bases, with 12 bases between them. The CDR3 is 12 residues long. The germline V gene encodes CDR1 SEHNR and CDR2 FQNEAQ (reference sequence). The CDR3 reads CASSPPSGEQYF. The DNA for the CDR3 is TGTGCCAGCAGCCCACCCTCGGGGGAGCAGTACTTC.

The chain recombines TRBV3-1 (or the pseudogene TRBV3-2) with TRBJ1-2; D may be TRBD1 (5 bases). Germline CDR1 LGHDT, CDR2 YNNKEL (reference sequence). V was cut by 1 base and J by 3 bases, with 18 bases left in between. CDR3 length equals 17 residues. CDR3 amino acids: CASSQADGGRSHYGYTF. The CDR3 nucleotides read TGTGCCAGCAGCCAAGCTGACGGGGGACGGTCGCACTATGGCTACACCTTC.

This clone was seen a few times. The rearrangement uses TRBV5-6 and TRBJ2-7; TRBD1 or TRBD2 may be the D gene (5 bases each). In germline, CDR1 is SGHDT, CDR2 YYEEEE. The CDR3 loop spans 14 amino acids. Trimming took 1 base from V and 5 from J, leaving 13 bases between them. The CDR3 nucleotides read TGTGCCAGCAGCTTGATCAGGGACCGCGACGAGCAGTACTTC. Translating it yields CASSLIRDRDEQYF.